This TCR beta chain appears in the sequencing data of a study of blood T cell repertoires in COVID-19 (dated by TCRdb to about 2020). Study-wide context: The collaborator samples originated in the United States, Italy and Spain and spanned the acute and convalescent phases of COVID-19. The material from the prospective study consisted of cDNA or gDNA derived from T cells, B-cell-depleted T cells, or PBMCs. Deeply sampled blood TCRbeta repertoires from subjects exposed to, actively infected with, or recovered from COVID-19 were included in the dataset. The repertoires were released in a freely available public database intended as a resource for research on the immune response to SARS-CoV-2. Samples were obtained from the ongoing ImmuneRACE study (first 160 participants) and from roughly 1,300 subjects provided by 6 global collaborators. Sample metadata almost always included a de-identified subject ID, COVID-19 status, age in years and sex. Where available, HLA class I and class II types were obtained from metadata supplied by the sample provider rather than from assay-based typing. The investigation overall reported the following: How much clinical and demographic metadata was included differed by source and by participant, and the metadata was provided uncurated.

TCRbeta CDR3 regions were amplified from genomic DNA by means of the immunoSEQ Assay, a bias-controlled multiplex PCR. The paper's processing steps were these. The number of nucleated cells in each sample was estimated from the amplification of reference gene primers within the assay. To quantify the absolute abundance of each unique TCRbeta CDR3 rearrangement, sequence reads were collapsed and filtered. For each sample, productive Simpson clonality was calculated as the square root of Simpson's diversity index across productive rearrangements. TCRdb stores this immuneACCESS table with in-frame sequences only. Part of the clones is absent; in the studies checked, under half of the shortfall reflects unresolved V genes, and no reason is known for the rest. D and trimming were read from the DNA, whereas the V and J calls and clone size are those reported in that table. The sample yields fewer than 250,000 clones; 70% to 90% were counted once. The ten largest clones capture 4% to 5% of the sample.

The collaborating institutions used their own protocols to collect whole blood in K2EDTA tubes. For TCRbeta analysis, collaborators shipped samples as frozen whole blood, isolated PBMCs, or DNA extracted from either of those sample types. Concerning this clone: What antigen it recognizes has not been identified. Base qualities are not provided; no much larger clone lies one nucleotide away.

Trimming removed 3 bases from V and 4 bases from J, leaving 15 bases between the germline ends. The CDR3 runs 15 residues from the cysteine to the phenylalanine. Solely the CDR3 DNA is kept, with 45 bases framed from the first base. The germline V gene supplies CDR1 SGHAT and CDR2 FQNNGV. The receptor chain draws on TRBV11-2 and TRBJ2-5; TRBD2 is a possible D gene, resting on 5 matching bases. What was sequenced was peripheral blood. The clonotype comes from a human donor in a cohort sampled during active COVID-19. The CDR3 has the sequence CASSFSPLARETQYF. The DNA sequence is TGTGCCAGCAGCTTTTCCCCATTAGCGCGAGAGACCCAGTACTTC.